Listed below are T cell receptor beta chains from one sample, sequenced in a study of T cell changes during pregnancy in multiple sclerosis. Repertoires were generated with immunoSEQ multiplex PCR, while TCRdb's copy carries only in-frame clones and drops some. The repertoire holds some 27,000 clones, with about nine tenths as singletons. The sequences come from CD4+ T cells from peripheral blood mononuclear cells, collected in the first trimester of pregnancy. The source is a female donor in good health, enrolled as a control in a pregnancy study. The CDR3 runs from the conserved cysteine through the conserved F or W. Each record gives: V gene, J gene, clone size, D gene, CDR3 DNA, CDR3 protein. A D gene is named only where the DNA matches it firmly. The size of a clone is reported for some rows only, either as once, few or many, or as a class for expanded clones.

V gene: TRBV11-2
J gene: TRBJ2-5
clone size: .
D gene: TRBD1
CDR3 DNA: TGTGCCAGCACCTTACAGGGGACCGGGACCCAGTACTTC
CDR3 protein: CASTLQGTGTQYF

V gene: TRBV18
J gene: TRBJ1-2
clone size: .
D gene: .
CDR3 DNA: TGTGCCAGCGCGGGCCGTGGCTATGGCTACACCTTC
CDR3 protein: CASAGRGYGYTF

V gene: TRBV6-1
J gene: TRBJ1-2
clone size: .
D gene: .
CDR3 DNA: TGTGCCAGCAGTGAAGGGCCGAACCTCTATGGCTACACCTTC
CDR3 protein: CASSEGPNLYGYTF

V gene: TRBV29-1
J gene: TRBJ1-4
clone size: .
D gene: .
CDR3 DNA: TGCAGCGTTGGCCCTCCGCAGGGCGCGAATGAAAAACTGTTTTTT
CDR3 protein: CSVGPPQGANEKLFF

V gene: TRBV10-3
J gene: TRBJ2-2
clone size: .
D gene: TRBD1
CDR3 DNA: TGTGCCGTCCAGGGGGTGGGCACCGGGGAGCTGTTTTTT
CDR3 protein: CAVQGVGTGELFF

V gene: TRBV5-6
J gene: TRBJ2-1
clone size: .
D gene: .
CDR3 DNA: TGTGCCAGCAGCTCAACCCGGGGGTACAATGAGCAGTTCTTC
CDR3 protein: CASSSTRGYNEQFF

V gene: TRBV4-2
J gene: TRBJ2-7
clone size: .
D gene: .
CDR3 DNA: TGTGCCAGCAGCCCGAACCCTTACAGGACCCGCAGAGAGCAGTACTTC
CDR3 protein: CASSPNPYRTRREQYF

V gene: TRBV11-2
J gene: TRBJ2-7
clone size: .
D gene: TRBD2
CDR3 DNA: TGTGCCAGCAGCTTATCGACTAGCGGGGTGCGGGAGCAGTACTTC
CDR3 protein: CASSLSTSGVREQYF

V gene: TRBV12-2
J gene: TRBJ2-1
clone size: .
D gene: .
CDR3 DNA: TGTGCAAGTCGCTTAGCAAGACTAGCGGGGGGCGGCTCCTACAATGAGCAGTTCTTC
CDR3 protein: CASRLARLAGGGSYNEQFF

V gene: TRBV11-2
J gene: TRBJ2-7
clone size: .
D gene: .
CDR3 DNA: TGTGCCAGCAGCCCTAGGACAGTCTACGAGCAGTACTTC
CDR3 protein: CASSPRTVYEQYF

V gene: TRBV5-1
J gene: TRBJ2-5
clone size: once
D gene: .
CDR3 DNA: TGCGCCAGCAGCCTATGGCAGGTGGGAGACCAAGAGACCCAGTACTTC
CDR3 protein: CASSLWQVGDQETQYF

V gene: TRBV11-3
J gene: TRBJ2-1
clone size: .
D gene: .
CDR3 DNA: TGTGCCAGCAGCGTGAACGGCAATGAGCAGTTCTTC
CDR3 protein: CASSVNGNEQFF

V gene: TRBV18
J gene: TRBJ2-7
clone size: .
D gene: TRBD1
CDR3 DNA: TGTGCCAGCTCACAGGGACAGTACTACCCACTTCAGTACTTC
CDR3 protein: CASSQGQYYPLQYF

V gene: TRBV15
J gene: TRBJ1-2
clone size: .
D gene: TRBD1
CDR3 DNA: TGTGCCACCAGTAGAGAGGGGGACAGGGTATATTACAACTATGGCTACACCTTC
CDR3 protein: CATSREGDRVYYNYGYTF

V gene: TRBV7-2
J gene: TRBJ2-4
clone size: .
D gene: TRBD1
CDR3 DNA: TGTGCCAGCAGCCCCGGACAGGGGAGAGGGGCGGCCAAAAACATTCAGTACTTC
CDR3 protein: CASSPGQGRGAAKNIQYF

V gene: TRBV10-3
J gene: TRBJ1-5
clone size: .
D gene: TRBD1
CDR3 DNA: TGTGCCATCAGTGAGTCGACAGGGCGGGTGCAGCCCCAGCATTTT
CDR3 protein: CAISESTGRVQPQHF

V gene: TRBV6-1
J gene: TRBJ1-1
clone size: few
D gene: .
CDR3 DNA: TGTGCCAGCAGTGAACGATTTCGGGTTACTGAAGCTTTCTTT
CDR3 protein: CASSERFRVTEAFF

V gene: TRBV29-1
J gene: TRBJ1-1
clone size: .
D gene: .
CDR3 DNA: TGCAGCGCTCCGACCATAGGGGGCACTGAAGCTTTCTTT
CDR3 protein: CSAPTIGGTEAFF

V gene: TRBV19
J gene: TRBJ1-5
clone size: .
D gene: .
CDR3 DNA: TGTGCCAGTAGTTACGGTAGCAATCAGCCCCAGCATTTT
CDR3 protein: CASSYGSNQPQHF

V gene: TRBV7-9
J gene: TRBJ2-3
clone size: .
D gene: TRBD2
CDR3 DNA: TGTGCCAGCAGCACTTACGACCTAGCGGGCACAGATACGCAGTATTTT
CDR3 protein: CASSTYDLAGTDTQYF

V gene: TRBV4-3
J gene: TRBJ1-2
clone size: .
D gene: .
CDR3 DNA: TGCGCCAGCAGCCAAGAATCGGGGGGCTTCTATGGCTACACCTTC
CDR3 protein: CASSQESGGFYGYTF

V gene: TRBV19
J gene: TRBJ1-2
clone size: .
D gene: TRBD1
CDR3 DNA: TGTGCCAGTAGTATTATGTTTGGGACAGGGGATGGCTACACCTTC
CDR3 protein: CASSIMFGTGDGYTF

V gene: TRBV2
J gene: TRBJ2-7
clone size: .
D gene: TRBD1
CDR3 DNA: TGTGCCAGCAGGGTCGACAGGGGTCGGCACGAGCAGTACTTC
CDR3 protein: CASRVDRGRHEQYF

V gene: TRBV5-1
J gene: TRBJ1-3
clone size: .
D gene: .
CDR3 DNA: TGCGCCAGCAGCTTGGCCGAGGGCTCTGGAAACACCATATATTTT
CDR3 protein: CASSLAEGSGNTIYF

V gene: TRBV6-6
J gene: TRBJ1-6
clone size: few
D gene: .
CDR3 DNA: TGTGCCAGCAGTCTAAGCCCCCGGGGAGACTCACCCCTCCACTTT
CDR3 protein: CASSLSPRGDSPLHF

V gene: TRBV5-5
J gene: TRBJ1-4
clone size: .
D gene: TRBD1
CDR3 DNA: TGTGCCAGCAGCCGCAGGGGGCTAGGGGAAAAACTGTTTTTT
CDR3 protein: CASSRRGLGEKLFF

V gene: TRBV27
J gene: TRBJ2-1
clone size: .
D gene: TRBD2
CDR3 DNA: TGTGCCAGCAGTTCACTAGCGGGCGCCTACAATGAGCAGTTCTTC
CDR3 protein: CASSSLAGAYNEQFF

V gene: TRBV7-3
J gene: TRBJ2-3
clone size: .
D gene: TRBD2
CDR3 DNA: TGTGCCAGCAGCTTAAGAGCGGGGGGGCCTGAGACGCAGTATTTT
CDR3 protein: CASSLRAGGPETQYF

V gene: TRBV29-1
J gene: TRBJ1-1
clone size: .
D gene: TRBD1
CDR3 DNA: TGCAGCGTAGACTCCCCCAGGGGGACTGAAGCTTTCTTT
CDR3 protein: CSVDSPRGTEAFF

V gene: TRBV5-8
J gene: TRBJ1-6
clone size: .
D gene: .
CDR3 DNA: TGTGCCAGCAGCTTGGAGGACAGAGGGGATTCACCCCTCCACTTT
CDR3 protein: CASSLEDRGDSPLHF

V gene: TRBV13
J gene: TRBJ2-4
clone size: .
D gene: TRBD2
CDR3 DNA: TGTGCCAGCAGCTCGGCCGGGACTAGCGGGAGGGTCCTAGCCAAAAACATTCAGTACTTC
CDR3 protein: CASSSAGTSGRVLAKNIQYF

V gene: TRBV9
J gene: TRBJ2-7
clone size: .
D gene: .
CDR3 DNA: TGTGCCAGCAGCGTAGACCCACAGGGTACCTACGAGCAGTACTTC
CDR3 protein: CASSVDPQGTYEQYF

V gene: TRBV10-1
J gene: TRBJ2-3
clone size: .
D gene: TRBD1
CDR3 DNA: TGCGCCAGCAGTGACTCGGGACAGGGGGGGGTAGCGCAGTATTTT
CDR3 protein: CASSDSGQGGVAQYF

V gene: TRBV18
J gene: TRBJ2-5
clone size: once
D gene: TRBD2
CDR3 DNA: TGTGCCAGCTCACCCCCTAGCGGACAAGAGACCCAGTACTTC
CDR3 protein: CASSPPSGQETQYF